This T cell receptor (beta chain) was found in a study of somatic mutations in cytotoxic T cells in rheumatoid arthritis. As for the study in general: Prior to any treatment and right after diagnosis, patient blood (approximately 30 ml EDTA) was drawn. Overall study findings and caveats: More than 20% of CD8+ cells belonged to the largest clone in about an eighth of the roughly 60 patients.

Isolating CD4+ and CD8+ cells involved positive magnetic bead selection on an AutoMACS. Their purity was then checked by flow cytometry. The data were produced by immunoSEQ multiplex PCR, yet TCRdb's version contains in-frame clones alone and is incomplete. The sample has about 30,000 clones, 75% to 90% seen once. Trimming took 8 bases from V and 2 from J; bases not matched to a gene: 7. This CDR3 is 13 amino acids long. CDR1 SQVTM and CDR2 ANQGSEA come from the germline V gene. Details on this clone: Its antigen is unknown.

J is TRBJ2-3 and V is TRBV29-1; 7 positions agree with TRBD1. Source material: CD8+ T cells sorted from blood. This receptor was obtained from an adult with rheumatoid arthritis. CDR3 sequence reads: CSPRDRDTDTQYF. Here the CDR3 DNA reads TGCAGCCCCCGGGACAGAGACACAGATACGCAGTATTTT.